This T cell receptor (beta chain) originates from a study of blood T cell repertoires in COVID-19. Looking at the study overall: Sites across the United States, Italy and Spain contributed samples from acute and convalescent COVID-19. The cDNA or gDNA used as material had been derived from T cells, B-cell-depleted T cells, or PBMCs.

Recruits, aged about 18 to 95 years, lived in 24 US areas. Researchers sorted participants into cohorts using their self-reported clinical history. This table comes from immunoSEQ multiplex PCR, and its TCRdb copy is limited to in-frame clones, with some not included. The sample lists about 200,000 clones, around 81% seen once, with about 7% in the top ten. The CDR3 length is 15 residues. Germline V CDR1 and CDR2: LGHDT, YNNKEL (reference sequence). After removal of 6 bases from V and 4 bases from J, the junction contained 7 bases not matched to a gene. This sequence originates from a woman aged 40 to 50 with acute COVID-19. Sequencing input: PBMCs or T cells enriched from blood (not recorded which). The V call is TRBV3-1 (or the pseudogene TRBV3-2), the J call TRBJ1-3, with TRBD1 matching 9 bases. CDR3 sequence (DNA): TGTGCCAGCAGTACCGGGACAGGGTACGGAAACACCATATATTTT. It is translated as CASSTGTGYGNTIYF.